Listed below are T cell receptor beta chains from one sample, sequenced in a study of blood T cells in healthy people across ages. TCRdb processed the 5' RACE reads anew with MiXCR; each CDR3 protein has one entry. The sample contains 850,000 to 1,300,000 distinct CDR3 sequences, 45% of which appear only once. The source material was blood. The receptors derive from a woman aged 60-75 years in good health. CDR3s include the opening cysteine and the closing phenylalanine or tryptophan. Clone size is shown for a subset of rows, as once, few, many or a class of expanded clone.

TRBJ2-7 few TRBV5-1 CASSIGRLYEQYF
TRBJ2-3 NA TRBV20-1 CSAASGGFDTQYF
TRBJ1-2 NA TRBV14 CASSYGQTYGYTF
TRBJ2-1 NA TRBV21-1 CASRPPRQRPARYNEQFF
NA few TRBV9 CASSVDRGRAYEQYF
TRBJ2-7 NA TRBV6-1 CTSLGTNSYEQYF
TRBJ2-7 few TRBV6-1 CASKRQAPPEQYF
TRBJ1-5 NA TRBV6-2/TRBV6-3 CASSYRVMGYSNQPQHF
TRBJ1-5 NA TRBV10-1 CASSEPENSNQPQHF
TRBJ2-1 many TRBV14 CASSHRGRARNEQFF